Given below is one T cell receptor beta chain in context. Repertoires were generated with immunoSEQ multiplex PCR, while TCRdb's copy carries only in-frame clones and drops some. This sample has 300,000 or so clones, with 80% to 90% found just once. The source of the sample is a study of blood T cell repertoires in COVID-19. Study overall: Material from acute and convalescent COVID-19 was sourced from the United States, Italy and Spain.

Sequencing was done on a sample of PBMCs or T cells enriched from blood (not recorded which). The receptor was derived from a middle-aged woman with acute COVID-19.

CDR3 loop: CASSSDRVETQYF. DNA of the CDR3: TGCGCCAGCAGCTCCGACAGGGTAGAGACCCAGTACTTC. The chain combines TRBV5-1 with TRBJ2-5; TRBD1 aligns across 7 bases. Germline V lookup: CDR1 SGHRS, CDR2 YFSETQ. The CDR3 consists of 13 residues. Trimming removed 3 bases from V and 4 bases from J; junction bases left unmatched: 3.